This TCR beta chain stems from a study of T cell responses to AZD1222 COVID-19 vaccine. General study results and limits: Clonal diversity may have been underestimated in mostly white British donors. With two AZD1222 doses given, Spike-specific TCR breadth and depth both rose. Just 5 to 7 people given AZD1222 tested seropositive at baseline.

The CDR3 is 15 residues long. In germline, CDR1 is ENHRY, CDR2 SYGVKD. V lost 0 bases to trimming and J lost 1 base, with 9 bases between them. This clone has only one observation. What it binds is not known. Here immunoSEQ multiplex PCR was the method, and the copy in TCRdb shows in-frame clones only, minus some. The sample lists 110,000 to 150,000 clones, around 91% occurring once. The chain recombines TRBV10-3 with TRBJ1-1; D uncertain. This sequence originates from an adult in good health. The material sequenced was peripheral blood, taken on day 0 of AZD1222 vaccination. CDR3: CAISESTGRNTEAFF. The CDR3 DNA reads as TGTGCCATCAGTGAGTCAACCGGACGGAACACTGAAGCTTTCTTT.